This is a list of T cell receptor beta chains from one sample in a study of cytomegalovirus exposure and HLA in healthy donors. The repertoire was sequenced with immunoSEQ multiplex PCR; TCRdb's copy has only in-frame clones and lacks some. The table shows 210,000 or so clones, with 70% to 85% occurring only once. Material: PBMCs. The receptor set was obtained from a woman in her fifties or sixties in good health and CMV-seropositive. CDR3s leave out the opening cysteine and the closing phenylalanine or tryptophan. A clone size is listed for some rows: how often the clone was seen (once, few, many), or a class if it is expanded.

TRBV7-9,TRBJ1-2,NA,ASGRNYGYT
TRBV9,TRBJ2-3,NA,ASSVGEGLAGPGNTQY
TRBV13,TRBJ1-2,NA,ASSLGGINHGYT
TRBV6-1,TRBJ2-7,NA,ASSDLTGFTSGKSFDEQY
TRBV12-5,TRBJ2-2,once,ASGPPTSGGDTGELF
TRBV6-5,TRBJ1-5,once,ASSPDRGPGQPQH
TRBV7-8,TRBJ2-3,once,ASSLASADTQY
TRBV7-3,TRBJ1-2,NA,ASSLTRGAGYT
TRBV2,TRBJ2-5,once,ASSEALAGGPETQY
TRBV6-1,TRBJ1-5,few,ASSGLGTGHNQPQH
TRBV5-1,TRBJ1-4,NA,ASRRQGAGEKLF
TRBV4-1,TRBJ2-3,NA,ASSQDNPPAGTDTQY
TRBV5-1,TRBJ1-4,NA,ASSWSGTGDEKLF
TRBV2,TRBJ2-3,NA,ASSESAGGGDTQY
TRBV27,TRBJ2-7,NA,ASSLTYEQY
TRBV30,TRBJ1-6,NA,AWSAWGALLLH
TRBV27,TRBJ2-7,NA,ASSPGLAGALHSY
TRBV7-2,TRBJ2-5,few,ASSLSSGRQETQY
TRBV5-1,TRBJ1-2,NA,ASSLDADVYT
TRBV7-9,TRBJ2-3,NA,ASSPRVAGGWY
TRBV10-1,TRBJ2-7,few,ASGGGLGEQY
TRBV7-9,TRBJ2-5,NA,ASSLPRDSFQETQY
TRBV29-1,TRBJ2-5,few,SVEASGGVKAETQY
TRBV25-1,TRBJ2-5,NA,ASTQDRGETQY
TRBV18,TRBJ1-2,NA,ASSPDSSVRYT
TRBV9,TRBJ2-7,NA,ASSASGGAFYEQY
TRBV6-5,TRBJ2-7,NA,ASSYSPGQSYEQY
TRBV2,TRBJ1-2,NA,ASSPKTGGYGYT
TRBV7-9,TRBJ1-2,NA,SSSREINYGYT
TRBV6-1,TRBJ1-5,NA,ASSEAFGQSNQPQH
TRBV5-1,TRBJ1-6,NA,ASSFILGVPPLH
TRBV7-3,TRBJ2-3,NA,ASSLTATTDTQY
TRBV18,TRBJ1-3,NA,ASSFGRGPGNTIY
TRBV28,TRBJ1-1,NA,ASSLGHRWPEAF
TRBV5-1,TRBJ2-2,few,ASSLVSDHWRGSGELF
TRBV23-1,TRBJ1-1,NA,ASSQSCRRYEAF
TRBV5-1,TRBJ1-1,NA,ASSLEPGTEAF
TRBV7-7,TRBJ2-3,NA,ASSRQGDLDTQY